This TCR beta chain was sequenced in a study of blood T cells in healthy people across ages. A sample-barcoded 5' primer and a J-beta primer mix were used in a second PCR of roughly 7 to 12 cycles. Unique molecular identifiers of 12 random nucleotides labeled each cDNA. TCRdb ran MiXCR on the 5' RACE reads and lists one entry per CDR3 protein. The sample gives about a million distinct CDR3 sequences, approximately 50% of which show up once; 20% to 25% is in the top ten. Sequencing input: blood. The TCR sequence derives from a woman in her sixties or seventies in good health.

The CDR3 spells CASSLIRDSSSTNEKLFF. The CDR3 DNA is TGTGCCAGCAGCTTGATTCGGGATTCTTCTTCAACTAATGAAAAACTGTTTTTT. This chain uses TRBV5-6 with TRBJ1-4; D gene uncertain. Per germline, CDR1 SGHDT and CDR2 YYEEEE. The V gene lost 1 base and the J gene lost 0 bases, with 16 bases spanning the gap. The CDR3 is 18 amino acids.